The clone carrying this TCR beta chain was detected a few times. This sample stems from a study of T cells after yellow fever vaccination. Each CDR3 protein gets one entry after TCRdb re-called the 5' RACE reads with MiXCR. This repertoire shows almost 600,000 distinct CDR3 sequences, roughly 12% found once; its top ten account for over 12%. The CDR3 is made up of 12 amino acids. Germline CDR1 SQVTM, CDR2 ANQGSEA. The V end was cut by 8 bases, the J end by 1 base, with 11 bases between. The sample here was PBMCs, taken on the day of the yellow fever booster vaccination. The chain is built from TRBV29-1 and TRBJ2-5, with D tentatively TRBD1 (6 bases). This receptor was obtained from a man aged 25 to 45 who received the YFV17D yellow fever vaccine. The CDR3 is CSTLTGQETQYF. Here the CDR3 DNA reads TGCAGCACCTTGACAGGCCAAGAGACCCAGTACTTC.